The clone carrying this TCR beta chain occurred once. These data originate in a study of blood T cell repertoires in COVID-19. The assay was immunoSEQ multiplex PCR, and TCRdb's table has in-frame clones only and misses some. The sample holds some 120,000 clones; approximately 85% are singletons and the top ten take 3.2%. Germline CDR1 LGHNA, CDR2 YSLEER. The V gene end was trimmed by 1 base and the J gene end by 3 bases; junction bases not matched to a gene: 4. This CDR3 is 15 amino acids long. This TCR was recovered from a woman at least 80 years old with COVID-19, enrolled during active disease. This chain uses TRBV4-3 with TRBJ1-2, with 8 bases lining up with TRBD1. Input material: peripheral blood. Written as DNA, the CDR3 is TGCGCCAGCAGCCAAGGCCAGGGGGCTTACTATGGCTACACCTTC. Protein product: CASSQGQGAYYGYTF.